This T cell receptor (beta chain) was recorded in a study of shared clonotypes between healthy human individuals. The CDR3 totals 15 residues. CDR1 is MNHEY, CDR2 SVGAGI, per germline. V lost 2 bases to trimming and J lost 4 bases, with 12 bases between them. As concerns this clone: The antigen is unknown.

General study findings and limits: When naive CD4 clonotypes were compared across a few donors, 4% to 5.5% were shared.

The data were produced by immunoSEQ multiplex PCR, yet TCRdb's version contains in-frame clones alone and is incomplete. The table lists approximately 1,000,000 clones, 77% of them singletons, with about 0.89% in the top ten. V and J are TRBV6-5 and TRBJ1-3, with D unclear. The sequence came from a man younger than 35 in good health. Some clones in this sample may be carry-over from other donors' samples. Specimen: memory CD4+ T cells from PBMCs. Subset reported: CD45RA-negative fraction. The chain's CDR3 is CASSYGADAGNTIYF. DNA for the CDR3: TGTGCCAGCAGTTACGGCGCGGATGCGGGAAACACCATATATTTT.